This T cell receptor beta chain was sequenced in a study of shared clonotypes between healthy human individuals. Study-level information: Researchers drew samples from a couple of women and three men aged 18 to 49. Researchers assigned three CD4 naive, three CD4 memory, two CD8 naive and one CD8 memory plate to each donor. General study points: Naive subsets typically showed greater estimated richness than memory subsets.

Naive-designated CD8 cells lacked CD45RO, were positively enriched for CCR7, and omitted terminally differentiated effector memory CD45RA+ cells. Data came from immunoSEQ multiplex PCR; TCRdb stores just in-frame clones and leaves some out. The sample carries about 2,200,000 clones, more than 85% recorded once. Comments on this clone: As yet, its antigen is unknown.

The sequence came from a young man in good health. Some clones in this sample may be carry-over from other donors' samples. Sequencing used naive CD8+ T cells from PBMCs.

DNA for the CDR3: TGTGCCAGCAGTCCAGGGGGTTTCTCCTACGAGCAGTACTTC. It is translated as CASSPGGFSYEQYF. The chain couples TRBV27 to TRBJ2-7, with TRBD1 matching 7 bases. This CDR3 is built from 14 residues. Germline trimming cut 5 bases from V and 0 bases from J; bases unmatched to any gene: 4. Germline values: CDR1 MNHEY, CDR2 SMNVEV (reference sequence).